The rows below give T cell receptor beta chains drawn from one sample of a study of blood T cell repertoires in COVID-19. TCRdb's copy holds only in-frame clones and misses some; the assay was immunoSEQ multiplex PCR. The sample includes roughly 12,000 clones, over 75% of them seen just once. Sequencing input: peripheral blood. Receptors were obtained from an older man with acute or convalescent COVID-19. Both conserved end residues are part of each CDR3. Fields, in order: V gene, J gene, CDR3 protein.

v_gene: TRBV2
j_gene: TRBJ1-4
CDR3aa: CASSGNPAANEKLFF

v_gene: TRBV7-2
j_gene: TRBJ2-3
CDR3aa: CASSRTRGPGSVTQYF

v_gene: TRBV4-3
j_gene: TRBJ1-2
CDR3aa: CASAGGSGDYGYTF

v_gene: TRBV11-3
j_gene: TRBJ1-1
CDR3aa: CASSTNRGSHTEAFF

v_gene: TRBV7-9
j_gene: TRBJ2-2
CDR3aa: CASSLDRWGQMYTGELFF

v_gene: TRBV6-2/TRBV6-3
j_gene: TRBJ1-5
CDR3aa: CASSNTRGQAQPQHF

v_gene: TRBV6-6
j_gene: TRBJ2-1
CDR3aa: CASSLYSGGASYNEQFF

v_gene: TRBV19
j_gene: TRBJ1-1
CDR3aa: CASSIVQASNTEAFF

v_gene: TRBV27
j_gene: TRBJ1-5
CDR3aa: CASRAGIISNQPQHF

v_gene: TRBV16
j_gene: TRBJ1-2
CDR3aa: CASSPADYGYTF

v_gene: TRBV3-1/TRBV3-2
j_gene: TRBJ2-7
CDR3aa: CASSQFAAGDEQYF

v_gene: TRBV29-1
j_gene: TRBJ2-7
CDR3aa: CSVGTASNYEQYF

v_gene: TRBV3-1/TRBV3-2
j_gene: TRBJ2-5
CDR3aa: CASSQARTRTETQYF

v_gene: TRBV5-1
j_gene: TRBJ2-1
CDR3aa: CASSSGQGGNEQFF

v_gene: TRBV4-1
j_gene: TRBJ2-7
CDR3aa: CASSRGQGDVDEQYF

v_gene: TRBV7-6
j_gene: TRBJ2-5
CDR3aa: CASSLGVNAVQETQYF

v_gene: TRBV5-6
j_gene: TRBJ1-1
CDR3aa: CASSPLTGDKDTEAFF

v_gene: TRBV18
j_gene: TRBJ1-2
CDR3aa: CASSPPVGDGYTF

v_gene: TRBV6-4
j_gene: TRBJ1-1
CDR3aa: CASSGTMNTEAFF